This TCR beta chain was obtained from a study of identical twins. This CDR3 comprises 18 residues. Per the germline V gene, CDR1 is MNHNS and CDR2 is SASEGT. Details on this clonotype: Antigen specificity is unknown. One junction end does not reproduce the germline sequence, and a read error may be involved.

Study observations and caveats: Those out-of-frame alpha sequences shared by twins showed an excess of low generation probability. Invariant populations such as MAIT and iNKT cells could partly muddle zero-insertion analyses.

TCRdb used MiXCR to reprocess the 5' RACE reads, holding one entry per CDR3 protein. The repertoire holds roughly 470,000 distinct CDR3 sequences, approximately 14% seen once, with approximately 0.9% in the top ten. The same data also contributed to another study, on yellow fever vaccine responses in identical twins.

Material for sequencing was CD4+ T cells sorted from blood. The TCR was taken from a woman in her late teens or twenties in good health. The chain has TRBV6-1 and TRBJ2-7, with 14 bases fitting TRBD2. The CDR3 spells CTSSPRTSGRRKFYEQYF. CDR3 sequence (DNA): TGTACCAGCAGTCCGCGGACTAGCGGGAGGCGTAAGTTCTACGAGCAGTACTTC.